This entry is about one T cell receptor beta chain. Its target is not known. This clone may be a read error of a much larger clone one base away. The sample is drawn from a study of tumor-infiltrating lymphocytes in primary liver carcinoma. General study findings and limits: Blood had a significantly lower top-250-clone fraction than tumors did (p = 0.039).

Germline DNA was also extracted, while the blood RNA originated from unsorted whole blood. Among the patients, all had chronic HBV infection and none had been treated. About 4.3 milliliters of peripheral blood were drawn preoperatively. Starting from 400 to 500 ng of total RNA, TCR beta cDNA was produced with a primer in the constant region. TCR beta libraries came from three nested multiplex PCR rounds using slightly modified ARM-PCR. Running around 9 cycles apiece, the first two PCR rounds relied on TRBV1-TRBV30 forward primers together with a C-beta reverse primer. TCRdb called the multiplex PCR reads again in MiXCR, with one record for every CDR3 protein. The sample carries about 310,000 distinct CDR3 sequences, almost 60% recorded once. V was clipped by 10 bases and J by 0 bases, with 10 bases between them. This CDR3 spans 13 amino acids. Per germline, CDR1 MNHNS and CDR2 SASEGT.

The source is a woman in her thirties with primary liver carcinoma and hepatitis B virus infection. The J gene is TRBJ1-3, the V gene TRBV6-1; maybe TRBD1 (5 bases). The specimen was peripheral blood. The CDR3 DNA sequence: TGTGCCACCCTGGACAACTCTGGAAACACCATATATTTT. It specifies CATLDNSGNTIYF.